The T cell receptor beta chain described here comes from a study of shared clonotypes between healthy human individuals. CD8 cells regarded as naive lacked CD45RO, were positively chosen for CCR7, and omitted terminally differentiated effector memory CD45RA+ cells. Profiling relied on immunoSEQ multiplex PCR, and the TCRdb table lists in-frame clones only, not all of them. The sample yields around 1,900,000 clones, roughly 95% seen once. Germline lookup yields CDR1 PRHDT and CDR2 FYEKMQ (reference sequence). The CDR3 is 12 residues long. Trimming took off 6 bases at V and 2 bases at J, with 7 bases between the two ends.

The sequence was collected from a man between 18 and 35 years old in good health. Some clones in this sample may be carry-over from other donors' samples. This chain uses TRBV13 with TRBJ1-1; D call uncertain. Input material: naive CD8+ T cells from PBMCs. CDR3: CASRRGNTEAFF. As DNA, the CDR3 is TGTGCCAGCAGGCGGGGTAACACTGAAGCTTTCTTT.